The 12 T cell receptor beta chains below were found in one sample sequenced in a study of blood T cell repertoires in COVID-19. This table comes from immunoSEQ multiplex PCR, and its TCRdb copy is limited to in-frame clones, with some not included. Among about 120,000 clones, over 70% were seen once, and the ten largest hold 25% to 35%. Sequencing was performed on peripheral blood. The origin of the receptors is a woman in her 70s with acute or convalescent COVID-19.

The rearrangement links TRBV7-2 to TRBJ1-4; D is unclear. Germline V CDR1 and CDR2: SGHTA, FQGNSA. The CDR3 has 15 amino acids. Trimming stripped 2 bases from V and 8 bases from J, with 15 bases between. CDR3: CASSLTQGSGEKLFF. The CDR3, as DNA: TGTGCCAGCAGCTTAACACAAGGGAGTGGAGAAAAACTGTTTTTT.

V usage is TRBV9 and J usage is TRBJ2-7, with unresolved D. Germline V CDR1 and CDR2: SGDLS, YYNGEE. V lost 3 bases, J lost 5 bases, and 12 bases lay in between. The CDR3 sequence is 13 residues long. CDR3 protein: CASSGAVGHEQYF. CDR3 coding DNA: TGTGCCAGCAGCGGGGCAGTAGGCCACGAGCAGTACTTC.

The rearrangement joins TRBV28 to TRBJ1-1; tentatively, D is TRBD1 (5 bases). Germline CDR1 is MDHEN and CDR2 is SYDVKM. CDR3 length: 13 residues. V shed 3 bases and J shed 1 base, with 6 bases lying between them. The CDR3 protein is CASSFDRNTEAFF. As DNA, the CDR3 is TGTGCCAGCAGTTTCGACAGGAACACTGAAGCTTTCTTT.

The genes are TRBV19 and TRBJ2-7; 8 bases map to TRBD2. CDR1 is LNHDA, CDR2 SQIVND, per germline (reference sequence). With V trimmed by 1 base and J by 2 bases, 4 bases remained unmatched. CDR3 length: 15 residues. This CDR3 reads CASSIVPREAYEQYF. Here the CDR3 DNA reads TGTGCCAGTAGTATAGTTCCGCGGGAGGCCTACGAGCAGTACTTC.

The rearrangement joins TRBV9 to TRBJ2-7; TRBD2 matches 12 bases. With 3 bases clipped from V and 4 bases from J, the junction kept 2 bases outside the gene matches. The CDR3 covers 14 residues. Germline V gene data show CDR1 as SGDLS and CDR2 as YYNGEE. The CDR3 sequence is CASSAGLAGYEQYF. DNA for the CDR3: TGTGCCAGCAGCGCAGGACTAGCGGGGTACGAGCAGTACTTC.

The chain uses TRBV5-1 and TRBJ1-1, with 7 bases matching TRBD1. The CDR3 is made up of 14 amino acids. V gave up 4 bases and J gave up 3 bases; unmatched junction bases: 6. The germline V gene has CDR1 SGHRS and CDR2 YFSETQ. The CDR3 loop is CASSRQGPDTEAFF. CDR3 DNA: TGCGCCAGCAGCCGACAGGGCCCCGACACTGAAGCTTTCTTT.

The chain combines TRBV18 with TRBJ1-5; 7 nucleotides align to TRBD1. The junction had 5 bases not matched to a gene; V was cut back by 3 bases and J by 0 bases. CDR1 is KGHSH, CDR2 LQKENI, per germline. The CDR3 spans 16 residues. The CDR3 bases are TGTGCCAGCTCACCGTCGACAGGGAGTAGCAATCAGCCCCAGCATTTT. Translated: CASSPSTGSSNQPQHF.

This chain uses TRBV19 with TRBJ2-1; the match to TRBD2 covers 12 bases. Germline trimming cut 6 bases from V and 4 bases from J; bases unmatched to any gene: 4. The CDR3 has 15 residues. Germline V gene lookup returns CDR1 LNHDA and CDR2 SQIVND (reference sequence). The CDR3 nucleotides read TGTGCCAGTAGCAGGACTAGCGGGAATTACAATGAGCAGTTCTTC. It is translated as CASSRTSGNYNEQFF.

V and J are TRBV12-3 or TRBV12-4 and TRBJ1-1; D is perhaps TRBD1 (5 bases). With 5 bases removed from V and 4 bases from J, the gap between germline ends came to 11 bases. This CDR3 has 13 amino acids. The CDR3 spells CASSPQGLTEAFF. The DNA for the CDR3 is TGTGCCAGCAGTCCCCAGGGCCTCACTGAAGCTTTCTTT.

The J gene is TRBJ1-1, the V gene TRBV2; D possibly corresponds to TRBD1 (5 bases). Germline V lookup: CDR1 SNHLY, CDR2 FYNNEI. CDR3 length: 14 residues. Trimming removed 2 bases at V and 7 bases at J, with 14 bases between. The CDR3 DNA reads TGTGCCAGCAGTGAACAGGGCGCGAATTTTGAAGCTTTCTTT. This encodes CASSEQGANFEAFF.

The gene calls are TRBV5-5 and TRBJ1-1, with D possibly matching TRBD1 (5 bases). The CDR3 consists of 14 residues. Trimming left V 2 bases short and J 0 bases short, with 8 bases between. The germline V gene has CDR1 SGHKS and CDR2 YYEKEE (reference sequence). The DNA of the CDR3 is TGTGCCAGCAGCTTTCGGGGGATGAACACTGAAGCTTTCTTT. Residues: CASSFRGMNTEAFF.

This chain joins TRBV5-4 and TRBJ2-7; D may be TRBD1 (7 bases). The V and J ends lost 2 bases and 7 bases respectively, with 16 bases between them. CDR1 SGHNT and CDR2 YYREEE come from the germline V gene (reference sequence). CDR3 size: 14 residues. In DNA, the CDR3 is TGTGCCAGCAGCTTAGGGGGCTCGGCGGGGGAGCAGTACTTC. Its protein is CASSLGGSAGEQYF.